Sequencing of this T cell receptor (beta chain) was carried out in a study of HIV-infected children after antiretroviral therapy interruption. Across the study: Median age was approximately 10 years (interruption) and roughly 8 years (continuous).

This clonotype was seen repeatedly, ten times or more. Treatment described: PENTA 11 planned treatment interruption arm or continuous ART arm. Unique molecular identifiers were included in an RNA-based 3' RACE TCR library. Each CDR3 protein is one row after TCRdb ran MiXCR on the 3' RACE reads. This table has about 46,000 distinct CDR3 sequences, approximately 4.3% appearing once. The CDR3 has 15 amino acids. Trimming pared 3 bases from V and 0 bases from J, leaving 11 bases between. CDR1 and CDR2 from the germline V gene are MDHEN and SYDVKM. This receptor was identified in a pool of human donors with HIV. This chain links TRBV28 with TRBJ1-1; the D is unclear. Sequenced material: CD45RA+ CD4+ T cells from PBMCs, pooled from several time points, taken from a donor given antiretroviral therapy, either interrupted or continuous. Subset: naive CD4+ CD45RA+ CD45RO- T cells. CDR3 sequence (DNA): TGTGCCAGCAGTTTGGAGGTTCCCATGAACACTGAAGCTTTCTTT. This sequence encodes CASSLEVPMNTEAFF.